This note documents a single T cell receptor (beta chain) sequence. The repertoire was sequenced with immunoSEQ multiplex PCR; TCRdb's copy has only in-frame clones and lacks some. The profile shows about 170,000 clones, about nine tenths of them singletons. This sample stems from a study of blood T cell repertoires in COVID-19. Study-wide background: Sources were T cells, B-cell-depleted T cells, or PBMCs; the material itself was cDNA or gDNA.

Study members were between 18 and 89 years old and lived in some 22 US regions. Recovered status in Cohort 3 required two negative PCRs, clearance, or symptom resolution. CDR3 size: 15 residues. V lost 3 bases, J lost 9 bases, and 7 bases stayed unmatched. Germline V CDR1 and CDR2: SGHTA, FQGTGA. The V call is TRBV7-3, the J call TRBJ2-1; 11 nucleotides agree with TRBD2. Material: PBMCs or T cells enriched from blood (not recorded which). The TCR originated in a woman younger than 30 who had recovered from COVID-19. CDR3 nucleotide sequence: TGTGCCAGCAGCTTCCTAGCGGGAGGTCACGCTGAGCAGTTCTTC. This gives the protein CASSFLAGGHAEQFF.